The clone carrying this T cell receptor (beta chain) was seen repeatedly, ten times or more. This entry is derived from a study of T-cell memory formation after mild COVID-19. Study as a whole: Largely, TCR clusters stayed within a single donor.

The CDR3 has 9 residues. Trimming stripped 10 bases from V and 6 bases from J, with 6 bases between. 5'RACE with constant-segment primers built TCRalpha and TCRbeta cDNA libraries with UMIs. TCRdb itself ran the 5' RACE reads through MiXCR, one entry per CDR3 protein. The sample yields some 150,000 distinct CDR3 sequences, 5.5% to 7% seen once. The V gene is TRBV12-3 or TRBV12-4, the J gene TRBJ1-2; D unclear. The sample comprised PBMCs or a T cell subset sorted from them (not recorded which). The sequence came from an adult woman who had mild COVID-19 (a few samples of this study predate the infection). Cell type and time point are not known. The CDR3 bases are TGTGCCACCACCCATGGCTACACCTTC. Protein product: CATTHGYTF.